The 24 T cell receptor beta chains below all came from one sample that was sequenced in a study of blood T cell repertoires in COVID-19. Generated by immunoSEQ multiplex PCR, the TCRdb table keeps only in-frame clones and is missing some. Here the sample spans over 70,000 clones, roughly three quarters being singletons. The sample taken for sequencing was peripheral blood. These receptors were obtained from a man aged 70-80 years with active or convalescent COVID-19.

This chain connects TRBV6-1 to TRBJ2-2, with D tentatively TRBD2 (5 bases). The V gene lost 2 bases and the J gene lost 6 bases, with 7 bases spanning the gap. CDR3 length: 13 amino acids. Germline-derived CDR1 and CDR2 are MNHNS and SASEGT. The DNA of the CDR3 is TGTGCCAGCAGTGAACTAGCCTCCGGGGAGCTGTTTTTT. It is translated as CASSELASGELFF.

The chain is built from TRBV7-6 and TRBJ2-2; 11 nucleotides match TRBD2. Germline lookup yields CDR1 SGHVS and CDR2 FNYEAQ. Trimming took 4 bases from V and 5 from J; bases not matched to a gene: 6. The CDR3 covers 16 residues. CDR3 bases: TGTGCCAGCAGCTCACTAGCGGGGGACTTGACCGGGGAGCTGTTTTTT. Amino acid sequence: CASSSLAGDLTGELFF.

This chain uses TRBV30 with TRBJ1-1; TRBD1 agrees at 7 bases. This CDR3 region has 13 residues. Germline V gene lookup returns CDR1 GTSNPN and CDR2 SVGIG (reference sequence). Losses at the gene ends were 5 bases for V and 3 bases for J; bases not matched to a gene: 6. The CDR3 loop is CAWGGDSYTEAFF. CDR3 bases: TGTGCCTGGGGGGGGGACAGTTACACTGAAGCTTTCTTT.

The CDR3 spells CASSQDLRGTGPYEQYF. The CDR3 bases are TGTGCCAGCAGCCAAGATTTACGGGGGACAGGTCCTTACGAGCAGTACTTC. The gene calls are TRBV4-2 and TRBJ2-7, with 8 bases aligning to TRBD1. Germline-derived CDR1 and CDR2 are LGHNA and YNFKEQ. This CDR3 comprises 17 residues. V shed 0 bases, J shed 4 bases, and the junction held 11 bases outside the gene matches.

V and J are TRBV5-1 and TRBJ1-4; tentatively, D is TRBD1 (6 bases). Germline V gives CDR1 SGHRS, CDR2 YFSETQ. This CDR3 contains 15 residues. With 4 bases removed from V and 8 bases from J, the gap between germline ends came to 18 bases. Here the CDR3 reads CASSEQGRGGEKLFF. Written as DNA, the CDR3 is TGCGCCAGCAGCGAACAGGGTCGAGGTGGGGAAAAACTGTTTTTT.

The chain has TRBV6-5 and TRBJ1-2, with a weak D call TRBD1 (6 bases). Germline CDR1 and CDR2: MNHEY and SVGAGI. The CDR3 is made up of 12 amino acids. The ends were cut back, 6 bases at V and 6 bases at J, with 11 bases in the middle. The DNA for the CDR3 is TGTGCCAGCAGAACGACAGGTGATGGCTACACCTTC. This gives the protein CASRTTGDGYTF.

The chain is built from TRBV10-3 and TRBJ1-4; no reliable D call. The CDR3 has 14 residues. Germline CDR1 ENHRY, CDR2 SYGVKD. V was pared by 6 bases and J by 5 bases, with 13 bases between. This CDR3 is CAISAAGMNEKLFF. Written as DNA, the CDR3 is TGTGCCATCAGCGCCGCGGGGATGAATGAAAAACTGTTTTTT.

The V call is TRBV5-5, the J call TRBJ2-1; the match to TRBD2 covers 8 bases. The CDR3 runs 12 residues. The germline V gene encodes CDR1 SGHKS and CDR2 YYEKEE (reference sequence). V dropped 0 bases and J dropped 10; count of bases not matched to a gene: 0. CDR3 in amino acids: CASSLGLAEQFF. CDR3 DNA sequence: TGTGCCAGCAGCTTGGGACTAGCGGAGCAGTTCTTC.

The CDR3 loop is CASSQDYVSGELFF. The CDR3 DNA reads TGTGCCAGCAGCCAAGATTACGTGAGCGGGGAGCTGTTTTTT. The chain recombines TRBV3-1 (or the pseudogene TRBV3-2) with TRBJ2-2, with no clear D. There are 14 residues in the CDR3. Germline CDR1 LGHDT, CDR2 YNNKEL (reference sequence). The V and J ends lost 0 bases and 7 bases respectively, with 9 bases between them.

The gene calls are TRBV7-3 and TRBJ1-1; 9 bases agree with TRBD1. This CDR3 has 13 amino acids. Germline V lookup: CDR1 SGHTA, CDR2 FQGTGA. Trimming cost V 4 bases and J 4 bases; bases outside gene matches: 1. The CDR3 reads CASSWDRATEAFF. DNA for the CDR3: TGTGCCAGCAGCTGGGACAGGGCCACTGAAGCTTTCTTT.

The chain employs TRBV11-2 and TRBJ2-3, with 12 bases matching TRBD2. Germline trimming cut 5 bases from V and 4 bases from J; bases unmatched to any gene: 10. The CDR3 consists of 17 residues. Looked up from germline, CDR1 is SGHAT and CDR2 is FQNNGV. CDR3 protein: CASSSVALAGGPDTQYF. The CDR3 region has the DNA TGTGCCAGCAGCAGCGTAGCACTAGCGGGGGGCCCAGATACGCAGTATTTT.

The sample holds one count of this clone. The chain couples TRBV9 to TRBJ1-3; D is perhaps TRBD1 (6 bases). The ends were cut back, 4 bases at V and 2 bases at J, with 10 bases in the middle. Germline values: CDR1 SGDLS, CDR2 YYNGEE. The CDR3 is 14 residues long. This chain's CDR3 is CASSLRDTGNTIYF. The CDR3 bases are TGTGCCAGCAGCCTCCGGGACACTGGAAACACCATATATTTT.

This clone was observed a handful of times. The DNA for the CDR3 is TGTGCCACCACGCAGCAGGAGGGACAGCCCCAGCATTTT. Its translation is CATTQQEGQPQHF. The rearrangement joins TRBV6-5 to TRBJ1-5; no reliable D call. Trimming removed 10 bases from V and 7 bases from J, with 17 bases in between. Germline V CDR1 and CDR2: MNHEY, SVGAGI. The CDR3 covers 13 residues.

In nucleotides, the CDR3 is TGTGCCAGCAGCTCGCGGGACAGGGAAAACGAGCAGTACTTC. Its protein is CASSSRDRENEQYF. The chain links TRBV5-4 to TRBJ2-7; 9 bases map to TRBD1. V shed 3 bases, J shed 5 bases, and the junction held 6 bases outside the gene matches. CDR1 is SGHNT, CDR2 YYREEE, per germline (reference sequence). This CDR3 has 14 amino acids.

The rearrangement uses TRBV5-1 and TRBJ1-2; tentatively, D is TRBD1 (6 bases). CDR1 is SGHRS and CDR2 is YFSETQ in the germline V gene. The V end was cut by 0 bases, the J end by 4 bases, with 10 bases between. The CDR3 runs to 14 residues. CDR3 bases: TGCGCCAGCAGCTTGGATGGACAGAGCTATGGCTACACCTTC. Protein sequence: CASSLDGQSYGYTF.

The chain uses TRBV18 and TRBJ2-1; D ambiguous. CDR1 and CDR2 (germline): KGHSH, LQKENI. V was clipped by 1 base and J by 8 bases, with 9 bases between them. The CDR3 sequence is 13 residues long. The CDR3 region has the DNA TGTGCCAGCTCACCACGTGGCTCCCATGAGCAGTTCTTC. Protein: CASSPRGSHEQFF.

J is TRBJ1-3 and V is TRBV30, with 7 bases identical to TRBD1. In germline, CDR1 is GTSNPN, CDR2 SVGIG (reference sequence). This CDR3 spans 15 amino acids. V was pared by 0 bases and J by 2 bases, with 4 bases of the junction left unmatched. This CDR3 is CAWSVLGTAGNTIYF. The CDR3 nucleotides read TGTGCCTGGAGTGTACTGGGGACAGCTGGAAACACCATATATTTT. The full variable domain, its missing parts supplied by reference TRBV30 and TRBJ1-3, is SQTIHQWPATLVQPVGSPLSLECTVEGTSNPNLYWYRQAAGRGLQLLFYSVGIGQISSEVPQNLSASRPQDRQFILSSKKLLLSDSGFYLCAWSVLGTAGNTIYFGEGSWLTVV.

The chain links TRBV10-2 to TRBJ1-5; 8 bases map to TRBD1. Trimming removed 8 bases from V and 5 bases from J; junction bases left unmatched: 14. CDR1 is WSHSY, CDR2 SAAADI, per germline. CDR3 length: 16 residues. This CDR3 is CASGFGGQGRYQPQHF. CDR3 bases: TGCGCCAGCGGGTTCGGAGGACAGGGTCGGTATCAGCCCCAGCATTTT.

The chain combines TRBV29-1 with TRBJ1-5; perhaps TRBD1 as D (5 bases). Germline V gene data show CDR1 as SQVTM and CDR2 as ANQGSEA. The CDR3 contains 13 residues. V shed 7 bases and J shed 3 bases, with 13 bases lying between them. CDR3 bases: TGCAGCGCCGCGCAGGGAAACAATCAGCCCCAGCATTTT. Protein product: CSAAQGNNQPQHF.

The gene calls are TRBV5-1 and TRBJ2-3; 10 nucleotides agree with TRBD1. This CDR3 region has 15 residues. V trimming: 4 bases; J trimming: 4 bases; junction bases outside the gene matches: 6. Germline loops: CDR1 SGHRS, CDR2 YFSETQ. CDR3 loop: CASSPGTGEADTQYF. In nucleotides, the CDR3 is TGCGCCAGCAGCCCCGGGACAGGGGAGGCAGATACGCAGTATTTT.

The J gene is TRBJ1-1, the V gene TRBV11-2; no definite D call. CDR3 length: 14 residues. Germline CDR1 is SGHAT and CDR2 is FQNNGV. The germline V and J ends were trimmed by 5 bases and 1 base, with 11 bases remaining between them. CDR3 loop: CASSEEVANTEAFF. The CDR3 DNA reads as TGTGCCAGCAGCGAGGAGGTTGCGAACACTGAAGCTTTCTTT.

The table lists this clone with a count of one. The rearrangement joins TRBV7-2 to TRBJ2-1; TRBD1 agrees at 7 bases. The CDR3 has 17 amino acids. V was clipped by 2 bases and J by 5 bases; unmatched bases: 12. Germline-derived CDR1 and CDR2 are SGHTA and FQGNSA. The DNA for the CDR3 is TGTGCCAGCAGCTTATCAACCGGGACAGTGATTAACAATGAGCAGTTCTTC. Translated, it gives CASSLSTGTVINNEQFF. Full variable domain (remainder filled in from reference TRBV7-2 and TRBJ2-1): GAGVSQSPSNKVTEKGKDVELRCDPISGHTALYWYRQSLGQGLEFLIYFQGNSAPDKSGLPSDRFSAERTGGSVSTLTIQRTQQEDSAVYLCASSLSTGTVINNEQFFGPGTRLTVL.

V gene TRBV28 combines with J gene TRBJ1-5; 7 nucleotides agree with TRBD1. The CDR3 is 15 amino acids. With V trimmed by 4 bases and J by 5 bases, 8 bases remained unmatched. Germline V lookup: CDR1 MDHEN, CDR2 SYDVKM. As DNA, the CDR3 is TGTGCCAGCAGTTCTCCGACAGGGTCTTATCAGCCCCAGCATTTT. It is translated as CASSSPTGSYQPQHF. The whole variable domain, remainder taken from reference TRBV28 and TRBJ1-5, is DVKVTQSSRYLVKRTGEKVFLECVQDMDHENMFWYRQDPGLGLRLIYFSYDVKMKEKGDIPEGYSVSREKKERFSLILESASTNQTSMYLCASSSPTGSYQPQHFGDGTRLSIL.

The CDR3 reads CASSFGTGNTEQFF. Written as DNA, the CDR3 is TGCGCCAGCAGCTTCGGGACAGGGAATACTGAGCAGTTCTTC. The chain combines TRBV5-1 with TRBJ2-1, with TRBD1 identical over 9 bases. Germline assignment: CDR1 SGHRS and CDR2 YFSETQ. Trimming removed 2 bases from V and 9 bases from J; junction bases left unmatched: 6. This CDR3 has 14 residues.